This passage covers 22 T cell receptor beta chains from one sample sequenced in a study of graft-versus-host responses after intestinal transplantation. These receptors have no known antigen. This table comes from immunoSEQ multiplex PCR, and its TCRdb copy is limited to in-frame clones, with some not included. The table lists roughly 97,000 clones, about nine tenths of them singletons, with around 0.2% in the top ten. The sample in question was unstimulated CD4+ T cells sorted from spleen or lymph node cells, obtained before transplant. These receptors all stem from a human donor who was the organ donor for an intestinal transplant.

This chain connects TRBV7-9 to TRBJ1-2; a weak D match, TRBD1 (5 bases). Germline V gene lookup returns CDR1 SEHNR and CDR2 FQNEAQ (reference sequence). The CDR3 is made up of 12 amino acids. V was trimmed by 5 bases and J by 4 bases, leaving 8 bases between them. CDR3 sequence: CASSRRGYGYTF. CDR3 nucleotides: TGTGCCAGCAGCAGGAGGGGCTATGGCTACACCTTC.

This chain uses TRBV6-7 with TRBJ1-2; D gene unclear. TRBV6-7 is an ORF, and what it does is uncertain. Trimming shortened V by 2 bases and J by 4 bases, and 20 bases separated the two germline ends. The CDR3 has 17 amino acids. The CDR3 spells CASSYEEGAEAAYGYTF. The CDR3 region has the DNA TGTGCCAGCAGTTACGAGGAGGGCGCAGAGGCGGCCTATGGCTACACCTTC.

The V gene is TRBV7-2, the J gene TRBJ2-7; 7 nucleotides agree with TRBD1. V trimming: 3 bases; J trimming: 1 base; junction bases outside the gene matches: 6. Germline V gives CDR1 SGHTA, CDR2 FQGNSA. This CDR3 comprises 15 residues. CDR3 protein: CASSFAATGSYEQYF. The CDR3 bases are TGTGCCAGCAGCTTCGCCGCGACAGGGTCCTACGAGCAGTACTTC. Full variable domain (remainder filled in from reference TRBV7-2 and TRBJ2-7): GAGVSQSPSNKVTEKGKDVELRCDPISGHTALYWYRQSLGQGLEFLIYFQGNSAPDKSGLPSDRFSAERTGGSVSTLTIQRTQQEDSAVYLCASSFAATGSYEQYFGPGTRLTVT.

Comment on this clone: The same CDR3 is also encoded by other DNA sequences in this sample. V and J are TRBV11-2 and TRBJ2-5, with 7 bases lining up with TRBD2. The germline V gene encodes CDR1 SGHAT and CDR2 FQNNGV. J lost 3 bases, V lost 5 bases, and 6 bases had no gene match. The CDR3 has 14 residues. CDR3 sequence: CASSLSGTKETQYF. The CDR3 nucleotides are TGTGCCAGCAGCCTATCCGGGACTAAAGAGACCCAGTACTTC.

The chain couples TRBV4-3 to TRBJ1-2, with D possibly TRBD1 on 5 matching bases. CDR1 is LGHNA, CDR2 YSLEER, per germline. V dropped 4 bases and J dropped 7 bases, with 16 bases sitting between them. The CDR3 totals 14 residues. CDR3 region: CASSPERTRFGYTF. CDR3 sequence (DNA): TGCGCCAGCAGCCCTGAGAGGACAAGGTTTGGCTACACCTTC.

DNA for the CDR3: TGTGCCAGCAGTTACTCGGCCCAGGTGCCCGAGCAGTACTTC. It is translated as CASSYSAQVPEQYF. This chain joins TRBV6-6 and TRBJ2-7; D not certain. The CDR3 totals 14 residues. Germline V gives CDR1 MNHNY, CDR2 SVGAGI (reference sequence). V dropped 0 bases and J dropped 6 bases, with 12 bases sitting between them.

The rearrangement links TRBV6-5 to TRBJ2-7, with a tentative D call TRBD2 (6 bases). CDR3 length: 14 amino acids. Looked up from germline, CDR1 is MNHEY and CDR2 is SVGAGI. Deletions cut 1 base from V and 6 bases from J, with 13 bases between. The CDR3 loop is CASSYFGTEGEQYF. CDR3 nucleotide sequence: TGTGCCAGCAGTTACTTTGGTACGGAGGGCGAGCAGTACTTC.

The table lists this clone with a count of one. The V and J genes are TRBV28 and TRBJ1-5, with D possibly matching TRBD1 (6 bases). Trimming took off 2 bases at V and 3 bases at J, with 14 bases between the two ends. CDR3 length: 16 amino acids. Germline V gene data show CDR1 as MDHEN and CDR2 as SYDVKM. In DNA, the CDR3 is TGTGCCAGCAGTTTAGCGGGGGCAGCGCTCAATCAGCCCCAGCATTTT. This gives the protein CASSLAGAALNQPQHF.

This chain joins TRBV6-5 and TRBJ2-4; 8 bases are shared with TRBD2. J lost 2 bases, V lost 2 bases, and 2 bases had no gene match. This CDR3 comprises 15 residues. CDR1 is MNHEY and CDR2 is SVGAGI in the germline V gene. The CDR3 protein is CASSYRGGTKNIQYF. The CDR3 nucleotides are TGTGCCAGCAGTTACCGGGGGGGCACCAAAAACATTCAGTACTTC.

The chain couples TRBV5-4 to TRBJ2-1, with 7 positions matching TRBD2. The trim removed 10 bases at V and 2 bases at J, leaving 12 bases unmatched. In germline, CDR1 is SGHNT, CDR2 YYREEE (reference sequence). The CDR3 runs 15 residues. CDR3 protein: CAYNRGGGAYNEQFF. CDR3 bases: TGTGCCTACAATCGGGGCGGGGGTGCCTACAATGAGCAGTTCTTC. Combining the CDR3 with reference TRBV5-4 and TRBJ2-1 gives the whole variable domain ETGVTQSPTHLIKTRGQQVTLRCSSQSGHNTVSWYQQALGQGPQFIFQYYREEENGRGNFPPRFSGLQFPNYSSELNVNALELDDSALYLCAYNRGGGAYNEQFFGPGTRLTVL.

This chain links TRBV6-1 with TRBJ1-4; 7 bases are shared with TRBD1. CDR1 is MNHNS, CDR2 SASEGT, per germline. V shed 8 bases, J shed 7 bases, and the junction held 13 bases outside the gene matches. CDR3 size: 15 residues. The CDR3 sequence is CASHPLTGFTEKLFF. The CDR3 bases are TGTGCCAGCCACCCGTTGACAGGGTTTACTGAAAAACTGTTTTTT.

The CDR3 region has the DNA TGTGCCAGCTCACCACCGAGGGCATCCCGATCGGGCTACGAGCAGTACTTC. Translating it yields CASSPPRASRSGYEQYF. The chain couples TRBV18 to TRBJ2-7, with a possible D match to TRBD2 (5 bases). This CDR3 spans 17 amino acids. Between the trimmed V and J ends, which lost 0 bases and 3 bases, there was a span of 18 bases. Germline CDR1 and CDR2: KGHSH and LQKENI.

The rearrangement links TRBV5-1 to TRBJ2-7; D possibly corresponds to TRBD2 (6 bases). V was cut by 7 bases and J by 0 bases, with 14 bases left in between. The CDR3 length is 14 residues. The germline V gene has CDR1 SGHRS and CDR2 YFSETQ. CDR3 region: CASRGEVSSYEQYF. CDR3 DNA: TGCGCCAGCCGAGGGGAGGTCAGCTCCTACGAGCAGTACTTC.

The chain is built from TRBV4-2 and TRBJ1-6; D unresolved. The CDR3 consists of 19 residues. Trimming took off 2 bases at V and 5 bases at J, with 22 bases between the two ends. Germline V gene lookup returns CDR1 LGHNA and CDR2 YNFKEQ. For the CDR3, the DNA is TGTGCCAGCAGCCAAAGTAGGGTCTGGGAGGGAGGCGATAATTCACCCCTCCACTTT. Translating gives CASSQSRVWEGGDNSPLHF.

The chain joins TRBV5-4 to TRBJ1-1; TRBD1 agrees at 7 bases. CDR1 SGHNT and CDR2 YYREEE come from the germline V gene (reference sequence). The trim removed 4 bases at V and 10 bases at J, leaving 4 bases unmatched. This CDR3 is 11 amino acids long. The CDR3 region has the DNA TGTGCCAGCAGCCAAACAGGGGTAGCTTTCTTT. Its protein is CASSQTGVAFF. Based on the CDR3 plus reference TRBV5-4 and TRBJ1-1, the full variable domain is ETGVTQSPTHLIKTRGQQVTLRCSSQSGHNTVSWYQQALGQGPQFIFQYYREEENGRGNFPPRFSGLQFPNYSSELNVNALELDDSALYLCASSQTGVAFFGQGTRLTVV.

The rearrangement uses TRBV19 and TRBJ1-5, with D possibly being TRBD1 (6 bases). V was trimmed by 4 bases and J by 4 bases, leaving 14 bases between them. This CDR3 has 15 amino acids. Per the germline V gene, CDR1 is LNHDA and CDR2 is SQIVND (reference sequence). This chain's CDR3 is CASSTGARVNQPQHF. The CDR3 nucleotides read TGTGCCAGTAGTACAGGGGCAAGGGTTAATCAGCCCCAGCATTTT.

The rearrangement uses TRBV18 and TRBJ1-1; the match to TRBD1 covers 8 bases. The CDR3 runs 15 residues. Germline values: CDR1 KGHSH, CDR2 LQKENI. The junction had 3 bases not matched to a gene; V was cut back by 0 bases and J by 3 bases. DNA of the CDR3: TGTGCCAGCTCACCACCGGGACAGGAGGACACTGAAGCTTTCTTT. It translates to CASSPPGQEDTEAFF. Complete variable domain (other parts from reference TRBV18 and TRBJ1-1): NAGVMQNPRHLVRRRGQEARLRCSPMKGHSHVYWYRQLPEEGLKFMVYLQKENIIDESGMPKERFSAEFPKEGPSILRIQQVVRGDSAAYFCASSPPGQEDTEAFFGQGTRLTVV.

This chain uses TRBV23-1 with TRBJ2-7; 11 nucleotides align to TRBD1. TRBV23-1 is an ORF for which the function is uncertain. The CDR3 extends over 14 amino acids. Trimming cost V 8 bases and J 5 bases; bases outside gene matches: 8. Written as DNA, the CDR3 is TGCGCCAGCTCGGACAGGGGGCAAGTAGACGAGCAGTACTTC. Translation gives CASSDRGQVDEQYF.

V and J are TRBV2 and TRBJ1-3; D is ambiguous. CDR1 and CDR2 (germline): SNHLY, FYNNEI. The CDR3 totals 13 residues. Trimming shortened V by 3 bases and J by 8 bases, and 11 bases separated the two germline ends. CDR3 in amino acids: CASSDKGAYTIYF. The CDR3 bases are TGTGCCAGCAGTGATAAGGGAGCTTACACCATATATTTT. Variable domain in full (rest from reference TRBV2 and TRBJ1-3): EPEVTQTPSHQVTQMGQEVILRCVPISNHLYFYWYRQILGQKVEFLVSFYNNEISEKSEIFDDQFSVERPDGSNFTLKIRSTKLEDSAMYFCASSDKGAYTIYFGEGSWLTVV.

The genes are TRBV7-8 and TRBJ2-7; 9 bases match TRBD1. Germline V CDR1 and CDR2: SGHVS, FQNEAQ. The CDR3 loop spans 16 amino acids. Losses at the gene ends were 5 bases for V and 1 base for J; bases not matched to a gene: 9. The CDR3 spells CASSIHRDRVSYEQYF. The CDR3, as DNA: TGTGCCAGCAGCATCCACCGGGACAGGGTGTCCTACGAGCAGTACTTC.

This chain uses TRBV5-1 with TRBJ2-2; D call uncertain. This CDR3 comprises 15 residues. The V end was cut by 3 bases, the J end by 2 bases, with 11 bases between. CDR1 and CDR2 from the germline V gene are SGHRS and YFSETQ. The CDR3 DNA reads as TGCGCCAGCAGCTCTATCTCCCTTAACACCGGGGAGCTGTTTTTT. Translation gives CASSSISLNTGELFF.

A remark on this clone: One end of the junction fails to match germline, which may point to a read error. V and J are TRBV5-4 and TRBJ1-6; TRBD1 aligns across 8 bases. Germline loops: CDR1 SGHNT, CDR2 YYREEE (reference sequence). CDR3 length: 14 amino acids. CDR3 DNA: TGTGCCAGCCGCTTACAGGGGGGTAATTCACCCCTCCACTTT. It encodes CASRLQGGNSPLHF.